A single T cell receptor (beta chain) is shown here with its context. The antigen it recognizes is unknown. No much larger clonotype is one base removed from it; base qualities were not supplied. The data originate from a study of T cell changes during pregnancy in multiple sclerosis (dated by TCRdb to between 2018 and 2021). In terms of the full investigation: Changes in the T cell repertoire over the course of pregnancy were examined in this study in women with multiple sclerosis.

Receptors were amplified or captured by the immunoSEQ multiplex PCR assay. TCRdb took this table from immuneACCESS and kept in-frame rearrangements with V and J called. Such tables lack part of the clones; where checked against another copy, unresolved V genes explain under half of the gap, and the rest is unexplained. A total of approximately 12,000 clones appear in this sample, about 88% of them only once. 14% to 15% of the sample comes from the top ten. CDR1 LGHNA and CDR2 YSLEER are derived from the germline V gene. Inclusive of the bounding cysteine and phenylalanine, the CDR3 is 16 residues long. Kept here is only the CDR3 DNA, which spans 48 bases and is read in frame from base 1. Ends trimmed: V by 0 bases, J by 2 bases; bases unmatched to a gene: 7.

The TCR comes from a female donor in good health, enrolled as a control in a pregnancy study. The rearrangement joined TRBV4-3 to TRBJ2-7, and 7 junction bases match TRBD1. This specimen was CD8+ T cells from peripheral blood mononuclear cells, taken in the second trimester of pregnancy. The CDR3 region: CASSQDWSGQTYEQYF. In nucleotides, the sequence is TGCGCCAGCAGCCAAGATTGGTCGGGACAGACCTACGAGCAGTACTTC.